This TCR beta chain was recorded in a study of T cell changes during pregnancy in multiple sclerosis. The protocol was immunoSEQ multiplex PCR, while the TCRdb copy is restricted to in-frame clones and leaves out a portion. The table has 50,000 to 65,000 clones, just over 90% seen once. Sequenced here: peripheral blood, sampled in the first trimester of pregnancy. This clonotype was obtained from a female donor in good health, enrolled as a control in a pregnancy study.

CDR3 protein: CASSDRAGRSYNEQFF. The CDR3 coding sequence is TGTGCCAGCAGTGACAGAGCGGGAAGGTCCTACAATGAGCAGTTCTTC. This chain joins TRBV6-4 and TRBJ2-1, with 7 bases identical to TRBD2. Germline V gives CDR1 MRHNA, CDR2 SNTAGT. This CDR3 spans 16 amino acids. V lost 2 bases, J lost 1 base, and 5 bases stayed unmatched.